Below, one T cell receptor beta chain is given with its context. Its antigen remains unidentified. These data come from a study of cytomegalovirus exposure and HLA in healthy donors. Germline CDR1 is SGHTA and CDR2 is FQGNSA. Losses at the gene ends were 5 bases for V and 7 bases for J; bases not matched to a gene: 10. The CDR3 consists of 15 residues. Primers: 60 Vbeta forward and 13 Jbeta reverse. Clones were sequenced by immunoSEQ multiplex PCR, and TCRdb holds only the in-frame ones, with some missing. The table lists 180,000 or so clones, around three quarters of them singletons. Study-wide results and caveats: Cytomegalovirus association was listed for about 150 TCR beta chains. A later analysis associated some 16,000 TCR beta sequences with HLA alleles at a 0.05 false discovery rate.

This sequence was found in a woman aged 25 to 39 in good health and CMV-seropositive. Sequenced sample: PBMCs. The chain combines TRBV7-2 with TRBJ2-7, with TRBD2 matching 11 bases. This CDR3 is CASSPYGLAGEEQYF. In nucleotides, the CDR3 is TGTGCCAGCAGCCCGTACGGACTAGCGGGCGAAGAGCAGTACTTC.